The 3 T cell receptor beta chains presented below share a single source sample, sequenced in a study of T cell responses to AZD1222 COVID-19 vaccine (dated by TCRdb to the early 2020s). The label giving this sample's time point can be read as: about 28 days (+/-7) after the second vaccine dose. The library was prepared using the immunoSEQ multiplex PCR assay. Sourced from immuneACCESS, this table was stored by TCRdb with only in-frame sequences that have V and J called. A share of the clones is absent; for the studies checked, an unresolved V gene accounts for under half, and the remainder has no known explanation. The sample records 130,000 to 150,000 clones, more than 75% of which are singletons. The ten biggest clones cover less than 2% of the sample. This specimen consisted of peripheral blood, obtained 28 days after the second AZD1222 dose. Source of these receptors: an adult who received the AZD1222 COVID-19 vaccine.

The chain links TRBV5-1 to TRBJ1-1; D not resolved. The germline CDR1 and CDR2 sequences are SGHRS and YFSETQ. CDR3 length: 15 amino acids. Trimming took 8 bases from V and 4 from J, leaving 21 bases between them. The CDR3 DNA follows: TGCGCCAGTCGGACGGCCCCCCTGGATGGCACTGAAGCTTTCTTT. This codes for CASRTAPLDGTEAFF.

This clone was counted once. The chain has TRBV5-1 and TRBJ1-2; D unclear. There are 15 residues in the CDR3. V lost 0 bases, J lost 4 bases, and 13 bases lay in between. The V gene's germline CDR1 is SGHRS and CDR2 YFSETQ. As DNA, the CDR3 is TGCGCCAGCAGCTTGGACAACGTTGGGCTCTATGGCTACACCTTC. As protein: CASSLDNVGLYGYTF.

The chain links TRBV5-4 to TRBJ2-3, with D uncertain. The CDR3 spans 14 residues. The V end was cut by 0 bases, the J end by 2 bases, with 7 bases between. The germline V gene has CDR1 SGHNT and CDR2 YYREEE (reference sequence). Here the CDR3 reads CASSLEYYTDTQYF. CDR3 coding DNA: TGTGCCAGCAGCTTGGAGTACTACACAGATACGCAGTATTTT.